Sequencing of this TCR beta chain was carried out in a study of T-cell memory formation after mild COVID-19. The authors produced TCR alpha and TCR beta cDNA libraries with sample barcodes and UMIs by 5'RACE using constant-segment primers. MiXCR, applied by TCRdb to the 5' RACE reads, yields one record per CDR3 protein. The data show nearly 250,000 distinct CDR3 sequences, 15% seen once. CDR1 and CDR2 from the germline V gene are SGDLS and YYNGEE. Trimming removed 4 bases from V and 1 base from J; junction bases left unmatched: 8. The CDR3 has 16 residues. The receptor's source is an adult woman who had mild COVID-19 (a few samples of this study predate the infection). Cell type and time point are not known. Material for sequencing was PBMCs or a T cell subset sorted from them (not recorded which). The chain couples TRBV9 to TRBJ2-1, with TRBD2 matching 7 bases. CDR3 amino acids: CASSKLGAGSYNEQFF. The CDR3 bases are TGTGCCAGCAGCAAGCTGGGAGCGGGGTCCTACAATGAGCAGTTCTTC.